This TCR beta chain was retrieved from a study of blood T cells in healthy people across ages. This clonotype was seen only a few times. The study recruited healthy Caucasian donors from Russia who were aged about 6 to 90. Total RNA, at least 5 micrograms per sample, was extracted from PBMCs. With a J-beta primer mix and a sample-barcoded 5' primer, a second PCR ran about 6 to 11 cycles. Using its own MiXCR run on the 5' RACE reads, TCRdb lists one record per CDR3 protein. The sample contains about 1.4 million distinct CDR3 sequences, approximately 59% of which appear only once. The sequencing input was blood. The TCR originated in a man aged 18 to 29 in good health.

CDR3 nucleotide sequence: TGCAGTGCTTTTACGGGGGGACAAGAGACCCAGTACTTC. It translates to CSAFTGGQETQYF. The chain uses TRBV20-1 and TRBJ2-5; 7 nucleotides line up with TRBD2. The CDR3 spans 13 residues. Germline CDR1 reads DFQATT; CDR2 reads SNEGSKA (reference sequence). Unmatched junction bases numbered 5, after V lost 5 bases and J lost 2 bases.